This T cell receptor beta chain was sequenced in a study of T cell responses to AZD1222 COVID-19 vaccine. In regard to this clone: No antigen is known for it.

Only in-frame clones appear in the TCRdb table, and some are missing; sequencing was by immunoSEQ multiplex PCR. The table lists around 80,000 clones, 70% to 90% of them singletons. Findings of the study overall: Close to half of spike-specific TCRs reportedly recognize unmutated variant regions. Repertoire sampling was restricted to post-peak T cell response timepoints. Across the whole spike, CD4 TCRs peaked at regions 160-218 and 743-854. The sample set comprised mostly white British donors with more females, and clonal diversity was possibly underestimated.

The source is an adult who received the AZD1222 COVID-19 vaccine. Source: peripheral blood, taken 28 days after the second AZD1222 dose.

The CDR3 nucleotides read TGTGCCAGCAGCCCTCCGGGACAGGGGAATGAGCAGTTCTTC. Its translation is CASSPPGQGNEQFF. The rearrangement uses TRBV7-3 and TRBJ2-1, with 10 bases lining up with TRBD1. The CDR3 has 14 residues. Germline loops: CDR1 SGHTA, CDR2 FQGTGA. V trimming: 5 bases; J trimming: 7 bases; junction bases outside the gene matches: 5.